This passage covers 5 T cell receptor beta chains from one sample sequenced in a study of persistence of HIV-infected CD4 T cells. Antigens for these TCRs are unknown. The libraries were made with immunoSEQ version 4 in survey mode. Clones were sequenced by immunoSEQ multiplex PCR, and TCRdb holds only the in-frame ones, with some missing. The sample carries under 60,000 clones, around 80% recorded once. Lysates of CMV-infected fibroblasts at about 10 ug/mL stimulated these cells. Sorted nonresponding memory CD4+ T cells were CD40L-negative, CD69-negative, CD45RO-high. The source was CD4+ T cells sorted from PBMCs after approximately 18-hour stimulation, collected from a patient who received antiretroviral therapy. These receptors were obtained from an adult man with HIV who was CMV-seropositive.

The chain is built from TRBV30 and TRBJ2-7; 11 bases fit TRBD1. The germline gives CDR1 GTSNPN, CDR2 SVGIG (reference sequence). This CDR3 is 15 amino acids long. J lost 4 bases, V lost 1 base, and 6 bases had no gene match. DNA for the CDR3: TGTGCCTGGAGTGCAGAGGACAGGGGGCGTTACGAGCAGTACTTC. Its translation is CAWSAEDRGRYEQYF.

V and J are TRBV5-8 and TRBJ2-1; TRBD2 matches at 8 bases. V lost 4 bases to trimming and J lost 8 bases; unmatched junction nucleotides: 8. The CDR3 consists of 14 residues. Germline values: CDR1 SGHTS, CDR2 YDEGEE. The CDR3 region has the DNA TGTGCCAGCAGCCGCGGGCGGGGGGCGTATGAGCAGTTCTTC. Translating it yields CASSRGRGAYEQFF.

The chain has TRBV5-6 and TRBJ2-7; 12 bases match TRBD1. The CDR3 has 15 amino acids. The germline V gene has CDR1 SGHDT and CDR2 YYEEEE. Unmatched junction bases numbered 9, after V lost 4 bases and J lost 7 bases. The CDR3 is CASSRGQGARREQYF. The CDR3 bases are TGTGCCAGCAGCCGGGGACAGGGGGCGCGTAGGGAGCAGTACTTC.

In this sample, this clone turned up once. The rearrangement links TRBV9 to TRBJ2-1; tentatively, D is TRBD2 (6 bases). This CDR3 has 15 residues. Between the trimmed V and J ends, which lost 1 base and 6 bases, there was a span of 14 bases. Germline CDR1 reads SGDLS; CDR2 reads YYNGEE. This CDR3 reads CASSVTWGVGNEQFF. The CDR3 DNA reads as TGTGCCAGCAGCGTAACCTGGGGGGTGGGCAATGAGCAGTTCTTC.

The chain combines TRBV5-6 with TRBJ1-5; perhaps TRBD1 as D (5 bases). Germline-derived CDR1 and CDR2 are SGHDT and YYEEEE. Deletions cut 4 bases from V and 6 bases from J, with 11 bases between. The CDR3 spans 13 residues. CDR3 nucleotides: TGTGCCAGCAGCCCGGGGGGAGGTCAGCCCCAGCATTTT. Residues: CASSPGGGQPQHF.